This passage covers 32 T cell receptor beta chains from one sample sequenced in a study of CD8+ T cells in alopecia areata. Treatment reported: oral pan-JAK inhibitor, 5-10 mg twice daily. Extraction of RNA preceded its reverse transcription into cDNA, which served as the sequencing template. Using immunoSEQ multiplex PCR, the repertoire was profiled, and TCRdb retains in-frame clones only, with some absent. The repertoire consists of approximately 180,000 clones, with 53% occurring once and the leading ten covering 10% to 14%. This sample comprised CD8+ T cells sorted from blood, obtained at week 24, from a patient treated with tofacitinib. The source is a human donor with alopecia areata.

This clone was seen repeatedly, ten times or more. The chain links TRBV7-9 to TRBJ2-2, with TRBD1 as a possible D gene (6 bases). This CDR3 region has 18 residues. Germline V CDR1 and CDR2: SEHNR, FQNEAQ (reference sequence). Trimming removed 4 bases at V and 2 bases at J, with 20 bases between. CDR3 sequence reads: CASSYPKVDSPNTGELFF. CDR3 bases: TGTGCCAGCAGCTACCCTAAGGTGGACAGTCCTAACACCGGGGAGCTGTTTTTT.

The V gene is TRBV7-9, the J gene TRBJ2-2; D is uncertain. CDR1 and CDR2 (germline): SEHNR, FQNEAQ (reference sequence). V was cut by 4 bases and J by 6 bases, with 15 bases left in between. The CDR3 is 15 residues long. The CDR3 DNA follows: TGTGCCAGCAGCTCCGAACTGAGAATCTCCGGGGAGCTGTTTTTT. The encoded protein is CASSSELRISGELFF.

This rearrangement joins TRBV7-8 to TRBJ2-3; TRBD2 aligns across 8 bases. Germline V gene sequence: CDR1 SGHVS, CDR2 FQNEAQ. V lost 1 base and J lost 6; bases outside the gene matches: 6. CDR3 size: 15 residues. The CDR3, as DNA: TGTGCCAGCAGCTTAGTGGGACTAGGCGTGGATACGCAGTATTTT. Its translation is CASSLVGLGVDTQYF.

The rearrangement links TRBV29-1 to TRBJ1-2; D gene uncertain. Germline CDR1 and CDR2: SQVTM and ANQGSEA. The CDR3 loop spans 15 amino acids. V dropped 4 bases and J dropped 6 bases, with 21 bases sitting between them. The CDR3 here is CSVGSKATDLNGYTF. Here the CDR3 DNA reads TGCAGCGTTGGTTCGAAGGCGACCGACCTTAATGGCTACACCTTC.

The CDR3 DNA is TGTGCGGGCGGAACGGGCAATCAGCCCCAGCATTTT. It specifies CAGGTGNQPQHF. V gene TRBV19 combines with J gene TRBJ1-5; D is unclear. The CDR3 has 12 amino acids. CDR1 is LNHDA and CDR2 is SQIVND in the germline V gene (reference sequence).

The V and J genes are TRBV19 and TRBJ1-1; D is uncertain. Trimming left V 3 bases short and J 4 bases short, with 9 bases between. Looked up from germline, CDR1 is LNHDA and CDR2 is SQIVND (reference sequence). The CDR3 covers 13 residues. DNA of the CDR3: TGTGCCAGTAGTATGGCAGTTGGCACTGAAGCTTTCTTT. Residues: CASSMAVGTEAFF.

The gene calls are TRBV30 and TRBJ2-3; either TRBD1 or TRBD2 may supply D (6 bases each). Trimming pared 0 bases from V and 8 bases from J, leaving 9 bases between. Germline lookup yields CDR1 GTSNPN and CDR2 SVGIG (reference sequence). This CDR3 comprises 12 residues. The CDR3: CAWSVRGATQYF. The CDR3 DNA reads as TGTGCCTGGAGTGTTAGGGGGGCTACGCAGTATTTT.

The J gene is TRBJ2-3, the V gene TRBV19; TRBD1 or TRBD2 may be the D gene (5 bases each). The CDR3 totals 16 residues. Germline V lookup: CDR1 LNHDA, CDR2 SQIVND (reference sequence). V gave up 6 bases and J gave up 6 bases, with 22 bases separating them. The CDR3 nucleotides read TGTGCCAGTAGGCCGGTGGGGACGGCCAGGGTGGATACGCAGTATTTT. It is translated as CASRPVGTARVDTQYF.

The rearrangement uses TRBV6-5 and TRBJ1-6; D is ambiguous. Germline CDR1 MNHEY, CDR2 SVGAGI. The CDR3 loop spans 13 amino acids. Trimming cost V 7 bases and J 5 bases, with 9 bases left between them. The CDR3 DNA is TGTGCCAGCAAAAAGGGCGATAATTCACCCCTCCACTTT. It codes for CASKKGDNSPLHF.

V and J are TRBV7-8 and TRBJ1-1; the D gene is possibly TRBD1 (6 bases). Per the germline V gene, CDR1 is SGHVS and CDR2 is FQNEAQ. The V end was cut by 1 base, the J end by 4 bases, with 22 bases between. The CDR3 contains 18 residues. The CDR3 nucleotides are TGTGCCAGCAGCTTAGGCCTGCGGGGACAACTCGTGGGCACTGAAGCTTTCTTT. Residues: CASSLGLRGQLVGTEAFF.

The V call is TRBV6-6, the J call TRBJ2-7; D might be TRBD1 (6 bases). Germline assignment: CDR1 MNHNY and CDR2 SVGAGI (reference sequence). The CDR3 contains 14 residues. Trimming removed 3 bases from V and 4 bases from J, with 13 bases in between. The CDR3 reads CASSYPGTLYEQYF. As DNA, the CDR3 is TGTGCCAGCAGTTATCCGGGGACACTTTACGAGCAGTACTTC.

This clone turned up a few times. This chain connects TRBV27 to TRBJ1-6; 10 bases map to TRBD1. The J segment lost 15 bases and the V segment lost 7 bases, leaving 9 bases of the junction unmatched. CDR3 size: 13 residues. CDR1 and CDR2 (germline): MNHEY, SMNVEV (reference sequence). The CDR3 region is CASTGTGEPFLHF. CDR3 coding DNA: TGTGCCAGCACAGGGACAGGGGAACCATTCCTCCACTTT.

This clone was picked up a small number of times. The gene calls are TRBV13 and TRBJ1-1, with 8 bases matching TRBD1. This CDR3 region has 14 residues. V was clipped by 5 bases and J by 3 bases; unmatched bases: 5. CDR1 is PRHDT, CDR2 FYEKMQ, per germline (reference sequence). The CDR3 DNA reads as TGTGCCAGCAGCCACGGACAGGGTTACACTGAAGCTTTCTTT. Protein: CASSHGQGYTEAFF.

This clone was observed a single time. Other DNA sequences in the same sample also yield this CDR3. V usage is TRBV30 and J usage is TRBJ2-1; D remains ambiguous. The CDR3 sequence is 13 residues long. CDR1 GTSNPN and CDR2 SVGIG come from the germline V gene (reference sequence). Deletions cut 0 bases from V and 0 bases from J, with 3 bases between. The DNA of the CDR3 is TGTGCCTGGAGTGTTGGCTCCTACAATGAGCAGTTCTTC. It yields the protein CAWSVGSYNEQFF.

The chain has TRBV15 and TRBJ2-1; 7 bases are a match to TRBD2. CDR3 length: 14 amino acids. V lost 8 bases to trimming and J lost 7 bases; unmatched junction nucleotides: 11. Germline lookup yields CDR1 LNHNV and CDR2 YYDKDF (reference sequence). DNA of the CDR3: TGTGCCACCCGGGAGACGGGGGGAGGAAATGAGCAGTTCTTC. Its translation: CATRETGGGNEQFF.

This clone was recorded a few times. The chain is built from TRBV4-1 and TRBJ1-6, with a weak D call TRBD1 (6 bases). Trimming stripped 0 bases from V and 10 bases from J, with 16 bases between. The CDR3 is 16 amino acids. Germline CDR1 reads MGHRA; CDR2 reads YSYEKL. CDR3 DNA: TGCGCCAGCAGCCAAGATGGAACAGGGTTGAACTCACCCCTCCACTTT. Translation gives CASSQDGTGLNSPLHF.

The chain recombines TRBV27 with TRBJ1-5; no firm D call. V dropped 2 bases and J dropped 6 bases, with 8 bases sitting between them. From germline, CDR1 is MNHEY and CDR2 SMNVEV (reference sequence). There are 13 residues in the CDR3. The CDR3 DNA follows: TGTGCCAGCAGTTTAGGTTTAGGTCAGCCCCAGCATTTT. Protein product: CASSLGLGQPQHF.

The rearrangement joins TRBV5-1 to TRBJ2-7; TRBD2 agrees at 11 bases. The germline V gene has CDR1 SGHRS and CDR2 YFSETQ. The CDR3 covers 15 residues. V trimming: 3 bases; J trimming: 2 bases; junction bases outside the gene matches: 4. CDR3 bases: TGCGCCAGCAGCTCCGGGACTAGCGGAACCTACGAGCAGTACTTC. This translates into CASSSGTSGTYEQYF.

This clone was observed a few times. The chain has TRBV30 and TRBJ1-5, with a tentative D call TRBD1 (5 bases). The CDR3 consists of 13 residues. Germline CDR1 reads GTSNPN; CDR2 reads SVGIG (reference sequence). Trimming took 2 bases from V and 6 from J, leaving 11 bases between them. The CDR3 DNA reads as TGTGCCTGGAGTACCAGGGTATCTCAGCCCCAGCATTTT. It yields the protein CAWSTRVSQPQHF.

V is TRBV30 and J is TRBJ1-6, with TRBD1 identical over 9 bases. The CDR3 runs 14 residues. The trim removed 2 bases at V and 9 bases at J, leaving 5 bases unmatched. Germline values: CDR1 GTSNPN, CDR2 SVGIG (reference sequence). The CDR3 loop is CAWSPGQGTSPLHF. The DNA of the CDR3 is TGTGCCTGGAGTCCGGGACAGGGTACTTCACCCCTCCACTTT.

Only a few counts were recorded for this clone. V and J are TRBV5-6 and TRBJ1-1; D remains ambiguous. Germline V gene data show CDR1 as SGHDT and CDR2 as YYEEEE. V lost 4 bases and J lost 4, with 11 bases in between. The CDR3 has 13 residues. The CDR3 protein is CASSAGVGTEAFF. The CDR3 DNA reads as TGTGCCAGCAGCGCAGGAGTCGGCACTGAAGCTTTCTTT.

The V call is TRBV7-2, the J call TRBJ1-1; a possible D gene is TRBD1 (5 bases). CDR1 SGHTA and CDR2 FQGNSA come from the germline V gene. Trimming pared 5 bases from V and 4 bases from J, leaving 11 bases between. The CDR3 loop spans 13 amino acids. The CDR3 loop is CASSPTRVTEAFF. The CDR3 DNA follows: TGTGCCAGCAGCCCCACCAGGGTCACTGAAGCTTTCTTT.

In the case of this clone: One end of the junction does not line up with germline, which may come from a read error. The CDR3 DNA reads TGTGCCAGCAGAGCCGCCGGGGGGGACCCGGGACCTGAAGCTTTCTTT. Translation: CASRAAGGDPGPEAFF. The rearrangement joins TRBV10-2 to TRBJ1-1, with D maybe TRBD1 (5 bases). Germline assignment: CDR1 WSHSY and CDR2 SAAADI. The CDR3 totals 16 residues.

The chain links TRBV7-9 to TRBJ1-5; D is perhaps TRBD1 (5 bases). The CDR3 covers 15 residues. V was shortened by 5 bases and J by 0 bases, with 11 bases between the two germline ends. From germline, CDR1 is SEHNR and CDR2 FQNEAQ (reference sequence). CDR3 DNA sequence: TGTGCCAGCAGCCAAGGCAGGGCTAGCAATCAGCCCCAGCATTTT. Translation gives CASSQGRASNQPQHF. Full variable domain (rest looked up from reference TRBV7-9 and TRBJ1-5): DTGVSQNPRHKITKRGQNVTFRCDPISEHNRLYWYRQTLGQGPEFLTYFQNEAQLEKSRLLSDRFSAERPKGSFSTLEIQRTEQGDSAMYLCASSQGRASNQPQHFGDGTRLSIL.

In this sample, this clone turned up a few times. The same CDR3 can be traced to other DNA sequences in this sample. The J gene is TRBJ2-7, the V gene TRBV11-2, with a weak D call TRBD2 (6 bases). Germline CDR1 SGHAT, CDR2 FQNNGV. The V end was cut by 1 base, the J end by 1 base, with 8 bases between. The CDR3 is 14 amino acids. In nucleotides, the CDR3 is TGTGCCAGCAGCTTAGGGCGGGGATCCTACGAGCAGTACTTC. Its protein product is CASSLGRGSYEQYF.

The chain is built from TRBV13 and TRBJ2-2; tentative D call: TRBD2 (5 bases). V lost 5 bases and J 7 bases, leaving 11 bases between the germline ends. From germline, CDR1 is PRHDT and CDR2 FYEKMQ (reference sequence). This CDR3 is 13 amino acids long. CDR3 residues: CASSPSRSGELFF. The CDR3 DNA sequence: TGTGCCAGCAGCCCTAGCAGGAGCGGGGAGCTGTTTTTT.

The V gene is TRBV4-3, the J gene TRBJ2-7; 8 positions agree with TRBD2. Germline V gene data show CDR1 as LGHNA and CDR2 as YSLEER. With 1 base clipped from V and 2 bases from J, the junction kept 7 bases outside the gene matches. The length of the CDR3 is 16 residues. CDR3 amino acids: CASSQASGGPAYEQYF. The CDR3 DNA sequence: TGCGCCAGCAGCCAAGCTTCGGGGGGGCCGGCCTACGAGCAGTACTTC.

This rearrangement joins TRBV9 to TRBJ1-1, with D possibly being TRBD1 (5 bases). The CDR3 is 13 amino acids. Trimming stripped 4 bases from V and 1 base from J, with 8 bases between. Germline V CDR1 and CDR2: SGDLS, YYNGEE. DNA of the CDR3: TGTGCCAGCAGCACCACAGGGAACACTGAAGCTTTCTTT. It encodes CASSTTGNTEAFF.

The chain uses TRBV11-2 and TRBJ1-5; 7 nucleotides agree with TRBD1. From germline, CDR1 is SGHAT and CDR2 FQNNGV. The CDR3 consists of 15 residues. Germline trimming cut 0 bases from V and 7 bases from J; bases unmatched to any gene: 6. As DNA, the CDR3 is TGTGCCAGCAGCTTAGACAGGGGGGCAGGACAGCCCCAGCATTTT. It translates to CASSLDRGAGQPQHF.

The J gene is TRBJ1-5, the V gene TRBV6-5, with 12 nucleotides matching TRBD1. Trimming at V came to 6 bases and at J to 5 bases, leaving 5 bases not matched to a gene. The germline V gene has CDR1 MNHEY and CDR2 SVGAGI. CDR3 size: 15 residues. The CDR3 DNA reads TGTGCCAGCAGCTCCGGGACAGGGGGCGATCAGCCCCAGCATTTT. Protein: CASSSGTGGDQPQHF.

Note on this clone: The same CDR3 can be traced to other DNA sequences in this sample. The V and J genes are TRBV4-3 and TRBJ1-1; D not certain. Deletions cut 1 base from V and 2 bases from J, with 5 bases between. Germline CDR1 reads LGHNA; CDR2 reads YSLEER. This CDR3 has 13 amino acids. CDR3 sequence reads: CASSQGPNTEAFF. For the CDR3, the DNA is TGCGCCAGCAGCCAAGGGCCAAACACTGAAGCTTTCTTT.

The chain joins TRBV7-2 to TRBJ2-6; D ambiguous. The CDR3 length is 15 residues. Germline V lookup: CDR1 SGHTA, CDR2 FQGNSA. Trimming took 1 base from V and 1 from J, leaving 5 bases between them. CDR3 nucleotides: TGTGCCAGCAGCTTAGGGGATTCTGGGGCCAACGTCCTGACTTTC. Translated, it gives CASSLGDSGANVLTF.